The text below deals with one TCR beta chain. This entry belongs to a study of control samples from healthy donors and cancer patients. Libraries were prepared by immunoSEQ multiplex PCR; TCRdb keeps only in-frame clonotypes and omits some of them. Of some 100,000 clones listed, 80% to 95% are singletons. The CDR3 has 14 amino acids. V was cut by 3 bases and J by 11 bases, with 15 bases left in between. Germline CDR1 is SGDLS and CDR2 is YYNGEE. The source material was blood. V is TRBV9 and J is TRBJ1-6; D unresolved. The sequence came from a human donor in good health. The donor label of this sample is uncertain. The DNA for the CDR3 is TGTGCCAGCAGCGACCGGGCCTCCCTTACACCCCTCCACTTT. Translation: CASSDRASLTPLHF.